These 23 T cell receptor beta chains were sequenced from one sample in a study of glioma-infiltrating T cells. TCR alpha and beta CDR3 regions were amplified from RNA using iRepertoire nested multiplex PCR. TCRdb re-called the multiplex PCR reads with MiXCR, one entry per CDR3 protein. The repertoire consists of over 90,000 distinct CDR3 sequences, with approximately 28% occurring once and the leading ten covering 35% to 55%. The material sequenced was glioma tissue, nonneoplastic brain tissue, or PBMCs (not recorded which). The receptors originated from a human donor with low-grade glioma or glioblastoma, undergoing nonglioma brain surgery, or in good health (not recorded which).

This clonotype ranks as medium-sized. The chain couples TRBV25-1 to TRBJ1-1; 8 bases fit TRBD1. Germline loops: CDR1 MGHDK, CDR2 SYGVNS. After removal of 1 base from V and 3 bases from J, the junction contained 4 bases not matched to a gene. This CDR3 has 15 amino acids. CDR3 in amino acids: CASSESATGDTEAFF. DNA of the CDR3: TGTGCCAGCAGTGAATCCGCGACAGGGGACACTGAAGCTTTCTTT.

This clonotype was counted ten times or more. The chain carries TRBV6-1 and TRBJ2-2, with 7 bases identical to TRBD1. V lost 5 bases to trimming and J lost 1 base; unmatched junction nucleotides: 1. Germline V lookup: CDR1 MNHNS, CDR2 SASEGT. This CDR3 spans 14 amino acids. Here the CDR3 reads CASSWTGNTGELFF. CDR3 bases: TGTGCCAGCAGTTGGACAGGGAACACCGGGGAGCTGTTTTTT.

This clonotype was counted at least ten times. This sequence joins TRBV14 and TRBJ1-3, with TRBD1 identical over 9 bases. J gave up 4 bases and V 4 bases, and 8 bases lay outside the gene matches. Per the germline V gene, CDR1 is SGHDN and CDR2 is FVKESK. This CDR3 contains 16 residues. The CDR3 DNA reads as TGTGCCAGCAGCCCCTTGGGACAGGGATCCGGAAACACCATATATTTT. This encodes CASSPLGQGSGNTIYF.

Comments on this clonotype: This may come from a read error, since a much larger clone is one base off. The chain is built from TRBV7-3 and TRBJ2-1; a possible D gene is TRBD2 (5 bases). This CDR3 comprises 15 residues. V dropped 4 bases and J dropped 2 bases, with 12 bases sitting between them. Germline CDR1 SGHTA, CDR2 FQGTGA. In nucleotides, the CDR3 is TGTGCCAGCAGCTCCCGACGGGGAGCCTACAATGAGCAGTTCTTC. Its translation is CASSSRRGAYNEQFF.

This clonotype has more than one count but fewer than ten. The rearrangement joins TRBV11-3 to TRBJ2-1; 13 nucleotides agree with TRBD2. CDR1 and CDR2 from the germline V gene are SGHNT and YENEEA. This CDR3 comprises 14 residues. J was trimmed by 6 bases and V by 8 bases; bases with no gene match: 4. CDR3 sequence reads: CASGLAGVSNEQFF. The CDR3 bases are TGTGCCAGCGGACTAGCGGGGGTCAGCAATGAGCAGTTCTTC.

The chain is built from TRBV4-1 and TRBJ2-3, with D perhaps TRBD2 (7 bases). The CDR3 is made up of 16 amino acids. The V gene lost 0 bases and the J gene lost 6 bases, with 16 bases spanning the gap. Germline V lookup: CDR1 MGHRA, CDR2 YSYEKL. The CDR3 nucleotides are TGCGCCAGCAGCCAAGATCGACTTGCGGGGGCCGATACGCAGTATTTT. As protein: CASSQDRLAGADTQYF.

The chain employs TRBV3-1 and TRBJ2-6; D remains unclear. In germline, CDR1 is LGHDT, CDR2 YNNKEL (reference sequence). V gave up 10 bases and J gave up 4 bases, with 26 bases separating them. This CDR3 has 18 amino acids. CDR3 sequence (DNA): TGTGCCAACACTCTCCGCCACAACCCTAGTTTAGGGGCCAACGTCCTGACTTTC. Translated: CANTLRHNPSLGANVLTF.

This clonotype was recorded a few times. The rearrangement joins TRBV5-1 to TRBJ2-7; 10 bases align to TRBD1. The CDR3 contains 14 residues. Trimming at V came to 3 bases and at J to 4 bases, leaving 4 bases not matched to a gene. Per germline, CDR1 SGHRS and CDR2 YFSETQ. As DNA, the CDR3 is TGCGCCAGCAGCTCGGGACAGGGGCTATACGAGCAGTACTTC. Translated, it gives CASSSGQGLYEQYF.

This clonotype has ten or more counts. V and J are TRBV28 and TRBJ1-6; D perhaps matches TRBD1 (6 bases). The CDR3 has 16 amino acids. Trimming shortened V by 6 bases and J by 2 bases, and 14 bases separated the two germline ends. Germline V CDR1 and CDR2: MDHEN, SYDVKM. The CDR3 region is CASSLTGNPYNSPLHF. Written as DNA, the CDR3 is TGTGCCAGCAGCCTAACAGGGAACCCCTATAATTCACCCCTCCACTTT. Based on the CDR3 plus reference TRBV28 and TRBJ1-6, the full variable domain is DVKVTQSSRYLVKRTGEKVFLECVQDMDHENMFWYRQDPGLGLRLIYFSYDVKMKEKGDIPEGYSVSREKKERFSLILESASTNQTSMYLCASSLTGNPYNSPLHFGNGTRLTVT.

The V call is TRBV4-3, the J call TRBJ2-1, with 8 positions matching TRBD2. With V trimmed by 4 bases and J by 2 bases, 7 bases remained unmatched. The length of the CDR3 is 16 residues. Germline loops: CDR1 LGHNA, CDR2 YSLEER. DNA of the CDR3: TGCGCCAGCAGCCGGGACGGGGGGGCCCCCTACAATGAGCAGTTCTTC. Protein product: CASSRDGGAPYNEQFF.

In this sample, this clonotype turned up a few times. The J gene is TRBJ1-5, the V gene TRBV6-8; D is perhaps TRBD1 (5 bases). The CDR3 spans 14 residues. Trimming stripped 3 bases from V and 5 bases from J, with 11 bases between. Germline V CDR1 and CDR2: MNHGY, SAAAGT. The CDR3: CASSYGQGYQPQHF. DNA of the CDR3: TGTGCCAGCAGTTATGGGCAGGGTTATCAGCCCCAGCATTTT.

This clonotype was counted a few times. The chain joins TRBV29-1 to TRBJ1-2; 7 bases fit TRBD1. V was clipped by 8 bases and J by 6 bases; unmatched bases: 9. The CDR3 totals 12 residues. Germline CDR1 is SQVTM and CDR2 is ANQGSEA. As DNA, the CDR3 is TGCAGCATGAGGACAGGAGGCAATGGCTACACCTTC. Amino acid sequence: CSMRTGGNGYTF. Full variable domain (outside the CDR3, taken from reference TRBV29-1 and TRBJ1-2): SAVISQKPSRDICQRGTSLTIQCQVDSQVTMMFWYRQQPGQSLTLIATANQGSEATYESGFVIDKFPISRPNLTFSTLTVSNMSPEDSSIYLCSMRTGGNGYTFGSGTRLTVV.

The chain couples TRBV7-2 to TRBJ1-2; D not resolved. This CDR3 spans 14 amino acids. Trimming stripped 4 bases from V and 8 bases from J, with 17 bases between. Germline lookup yields CDR1 SGHTA and CDR2 FQGNSA. The DNA of the CDR3 is TGTGCCAGCAGCTCAAGAAGTGGGTCGTGGGGCTACACCTTC. This codes for CASSSRSGSWGYTF.

With regard to this clonotype: Given a much more abundant clone one base away, this may be a read error. This chain connects TRBV20-1 to TRBJ2-1; perhaps TRBD1 as D (7 bases). Trimming took 7 bases from V and 0 from J, leaving 16 bases between them. Germline V gene data show CDR1 as DFQATT and CDR2 as SNEGSKA (reference sequence). The CDR3 covers 15 residues. The DNA for the CDR3 is TGCAGTGATAGTGCAGGGGGGATCTCCTACAATGAGCAGTTCTTC. Amino acid sequence: CSDSAGGISYNEQFF.

This clonotype was counted a few times. The chain couples TRBV11-3 to TRBJ2-1; a weak D match, TRBD2 (5 bases). Germline V lookup: CDR1 SGHNT, CDR2 YENEEA. The ends were cut back, 2 bases at V and 9 bases at J, with 11 bases in the middle. The CDR3 runs 13 residues. The CDR3 DNA sequence: TGTGCCAGCAGCTTAAGGATCGAGGGTGAGCAGTTCTTC. Amino acids: CASSLRIEGEQFF.

There are many counts of this clonotype. The chain uses TRBV6-1 and TRBJ2-5; either TRBD1 or TRBD2 may fit D (5 bases each). CDR1 and CDR2 (germline): MNHNS, SASEGT. The ends were cut back, 3 bases at V and 5 bases at J, with 13 bases in the middle. CDR3 length: 14 amino acids. The CDR3 here is CASSEGRWMETQYF. In DNA, the CDR3 is TGTGCCAGCAGTGAGGGACGGTGGATGGAGACCCAGTACTTC.

This chain links TRBV20-1 with TRBJ1-5; D remains unclear. The CDR3 covers 15 residues. The germline V gene has CDR1 DFQATT and CDR2 SNEGSKA (reference sequence). V gave up 4 bases and J gave up 3 bases, with 16 bases separating them. The CDR3 region is CSAMDPGRNNQPQHF. The CDR3 DNA is TGCAGTGCTATGGATCCCGGGCGGAACAATCAGCCCCAGCATTTT.

The rearrangement links TRBV6-1 to TRBJ2-5, with 11 bases identical to TRBD2. Trimming at V came to 6 bases and at J to 7 bases, leaving 7 bases not matched to a gene. Germline assignment: CDR1 MNHNS and CDR2 SASEGT. The CDR3 runs 14 residues. The CDR3 bases are TGTGCCAGCAGCGTACTAGCGGGGGTGGGGACCCAGTACTTC. It codes for CASSVLAGVGTQYF.

This chain uses TRBV12-3 or TRBV12-4 with TRBJ2-5; weak D call: TRBD2 (6 bases). CDR3 length: 15 residues. V dropped 3 bases and J dropped 3 bases, with 14 bases sitting between them. The CDR3 is CASSLRTSRKETQYF. In nucleotides, the CDR3 is TGTGCCAGCAGTTTGCGAACTAGCAGGAAAGAGACCCAGTACTTC.

CDR3 DNA sequence: TGTGCCACAGAGAGTTTAAGGGACACTGAAGCTTTCTTT. Amino acid sequence: CATESLRDTEAFF. The chain uses TRBV19 and TRBJ1-1; D unclear. V lost 10 bases and J 3 bases, leaving 15 bases between the germline ends. The V gene's germline CDR1 is LNHDA and CDR2 SQIVND (reference sequence). The CDR3 runs 13 residues.

Of note for this clonotype: The limits of the CDR3 on the DNA are not certain, so only TCRdb's listed CDR3 is given. V is TRBV5-1 and J is TRBJ2-7; the D call of TRBD1 is as the table states it, not checked on the DNA. The germline CDR1 and CDR2 sequences are SGHRS and YFSETQ. Counting both end residues, the CDR3 totals 20 amino acids. This CDR3 is CASSFYICSAPTGGSYEQYF.

This clonotype was observed many times. The chain combines TRBV4-3 with TRBJ2-3, with D possibly matching TRBD1 (6 bases). Germline values: CDR1 LGHNA, CDR2 YSLEER. V was cut by 5 bases and J by 6 bases, with 30 bases left in between. CDR3 size: 19 residues. CDR3 region: CASSYHLRDIGGSDDTQYF. The CDR3 DNA is TGCGCCAGCAGCTACCACCTAAGGGACATTGGAGGTAGTGACGATACGCAGTATTTT.

This clonotype was observed a handful of times. This chain uses TRBV19 with TRBJ1-5; no definite D call. The CDR3 contains 13 residues. The germline V gene has CDR1 LNHDA and CDR2 SQIVND (reference sequence). V was clipped by 9 bases and J by 5 bases, with 14 bases between them. As DNA, the CDR3 is TGTGCCAGCCTGCAAGGGTCCTATCAGCCCCAGCATTTT. This codes for CASLQGSYQPQHF.